This T cell receptor beta chain was recovered during a study of shared clonotypes between healthy human individuals. Memory CD4+ cells were the fraction left after CD45RA+ naive selection. On this clone itself: The antigen remains undetermined.

Study conclusions and caveats: Naive CD4 clonotype sharing across a few donors was around 5%. When compared with the clonotypes that were shared by all four sorted-subset donors, the non-shared clonotypes turned out to have lower generation probabilities.

The data were produced by immunoSEQ multiplex PCR, yet TCRdb's version contains in-frame clones alone and is incomplete. The data contain about 1 million clones, approximately 76% of them singletons. This TCR derives from a man in his late teens or twenties in good health. The sequenced sample consisted of memory CD4+ T cells sorted from blood. Stated subset: CD45RA-negative fraction.

The CDR3 region has the DNA TGTGCCAGCAGTTTATTGTCGTTCGGCAGGGGAAGCAATCAGCCCCAGCATTTT. It yields the protein CASSLLSFGRGSNQPQHF. V is TRBV28 and J is TRBJ1-5, with D maybe TRBD1 (6 bases). Germline V CDR1 and CDR2: MDHEN, SYDVKM. The CDR3 extends over 18 amino acids. V dropped 1 base and J dropped 1 base, with 17 bases sitting between them.